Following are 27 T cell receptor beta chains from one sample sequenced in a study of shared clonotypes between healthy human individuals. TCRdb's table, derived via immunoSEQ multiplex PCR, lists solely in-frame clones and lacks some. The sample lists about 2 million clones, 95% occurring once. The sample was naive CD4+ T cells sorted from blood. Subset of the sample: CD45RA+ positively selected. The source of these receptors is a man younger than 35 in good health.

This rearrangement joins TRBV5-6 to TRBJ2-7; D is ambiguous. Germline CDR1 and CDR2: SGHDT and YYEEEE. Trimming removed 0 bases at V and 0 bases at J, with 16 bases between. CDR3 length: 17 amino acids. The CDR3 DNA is TGTGCCAGCAGCTTGGCCGGAACAAGCGTTCGCTCCTACGAGCAGTACTTC. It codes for CASSLAGTSVRSYEQYF.

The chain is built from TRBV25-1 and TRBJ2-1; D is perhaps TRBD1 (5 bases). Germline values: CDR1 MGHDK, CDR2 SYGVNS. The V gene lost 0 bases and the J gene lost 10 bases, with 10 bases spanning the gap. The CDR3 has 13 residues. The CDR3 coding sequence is TGTGCCAGCAGTGAATATGGGGCTGGGGAGCAGTTCTTC. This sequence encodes CASSEYGAGEQFF. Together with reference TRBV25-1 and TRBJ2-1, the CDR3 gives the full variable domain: EADIYQTPRYLVIGTGKKITLECSQTMGHDKMYWYQQDPGMELHLIHYSYGVNSTEKGDLSSESTVSRIRTEHFPLTLESARPSHTSQYLCASSEYGAGEQFFGPGTRLTVL.

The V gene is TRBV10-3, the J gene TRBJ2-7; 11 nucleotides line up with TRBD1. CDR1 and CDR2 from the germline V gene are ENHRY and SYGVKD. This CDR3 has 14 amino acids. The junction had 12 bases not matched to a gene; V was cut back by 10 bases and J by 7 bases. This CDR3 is CATATGTGGVEQYF. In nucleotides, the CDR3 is TGTGCCACCGCGACCGGGACAGGGGGTGTTGAGCAGTACTTC.

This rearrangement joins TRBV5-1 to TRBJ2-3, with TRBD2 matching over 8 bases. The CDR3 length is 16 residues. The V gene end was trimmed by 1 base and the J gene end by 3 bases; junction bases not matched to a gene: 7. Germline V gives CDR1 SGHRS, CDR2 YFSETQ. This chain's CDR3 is CASSLISGAGTDTQYF. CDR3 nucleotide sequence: TGCGCCAGCAGCTTGATTAGCGGGGCGGGGACAGATACGCAGTATTTT. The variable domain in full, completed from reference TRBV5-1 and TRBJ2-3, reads KAGVTQTPRYLIKTRGQQVTLSCSPISGHRSVSWYQQTPGQGLQFLFEYFSETQRNKGNFPGRFSGRQFSNSRSEMNVSTLELGDSALYLCASSLISGAGTDTQYFGPGTRLTVL.

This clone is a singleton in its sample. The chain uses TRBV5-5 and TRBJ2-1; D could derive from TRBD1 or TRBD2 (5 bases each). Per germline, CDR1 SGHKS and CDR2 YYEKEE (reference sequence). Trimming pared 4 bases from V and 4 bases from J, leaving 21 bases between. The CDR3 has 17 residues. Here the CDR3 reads CASSLELPRDGYNEQFF. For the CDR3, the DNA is TGTGCCAGCAGCCTGGAACTACCCCGGGACGGATACAATGAGCAGTTCTTC. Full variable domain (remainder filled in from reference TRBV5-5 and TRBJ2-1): DAGVTQSPTHLIKTRGQQVTLRCSPISGHKSVSWYQQVLGQGPQFIFQYYEKEERGRGNFPDRFSARQFPNYSSELNVNALLLGDSALYLCASSLELPRDGYNEQFFGPGTRLTVL.

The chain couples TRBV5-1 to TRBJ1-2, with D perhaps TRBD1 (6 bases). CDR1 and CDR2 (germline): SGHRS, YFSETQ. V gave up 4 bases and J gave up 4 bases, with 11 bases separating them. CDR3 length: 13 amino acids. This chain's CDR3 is CASSSTGLYGYTF. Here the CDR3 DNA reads TGCGCCAGCAGCAGTACAGGGCTCTATGGCTACACCTTC.

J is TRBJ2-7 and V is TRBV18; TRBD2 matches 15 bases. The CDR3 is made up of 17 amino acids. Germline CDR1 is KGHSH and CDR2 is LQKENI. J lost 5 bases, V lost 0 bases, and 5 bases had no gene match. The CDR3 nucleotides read TGTGCCAGCTCACCACCCGGACTAGCGGGGGGGCTAAACGAGCAGTACTTC. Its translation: CASSPPGLAGGLNEQYF.

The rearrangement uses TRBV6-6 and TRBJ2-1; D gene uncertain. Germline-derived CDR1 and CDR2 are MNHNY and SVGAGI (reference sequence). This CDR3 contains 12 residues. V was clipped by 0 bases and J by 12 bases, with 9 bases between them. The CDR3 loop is CASSYSAFGQFF. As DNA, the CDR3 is TGTGCCAGCAGTTACTCGGCGTTCGGGCAGTTCTTC.

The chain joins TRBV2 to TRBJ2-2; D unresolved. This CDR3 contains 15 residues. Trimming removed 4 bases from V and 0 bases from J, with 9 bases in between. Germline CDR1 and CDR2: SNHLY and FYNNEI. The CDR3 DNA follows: TGTGCCAGCAGTGCAGAGTCCGCGAACACCGGGGAGCTGTTTTTT. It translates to CASSAESANTGELFF.

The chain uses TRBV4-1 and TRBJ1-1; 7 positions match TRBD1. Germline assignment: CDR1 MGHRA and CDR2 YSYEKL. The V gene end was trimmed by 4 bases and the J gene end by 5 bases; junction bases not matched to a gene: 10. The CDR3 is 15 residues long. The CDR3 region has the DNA TGCGCCAGCAGCCTAAGACAGGGAGGGGTTACTGAAGCTTTCTTT. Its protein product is CASSLRQGGVTEAFF.

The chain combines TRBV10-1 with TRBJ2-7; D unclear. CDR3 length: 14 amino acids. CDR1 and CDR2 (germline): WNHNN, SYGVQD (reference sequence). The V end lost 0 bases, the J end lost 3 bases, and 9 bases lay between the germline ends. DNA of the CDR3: TGCGCCAGCAGTGAGTCGGTGATGGGCTACGAGCAGTACTTC. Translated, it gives CASSESVMGYEQYF.

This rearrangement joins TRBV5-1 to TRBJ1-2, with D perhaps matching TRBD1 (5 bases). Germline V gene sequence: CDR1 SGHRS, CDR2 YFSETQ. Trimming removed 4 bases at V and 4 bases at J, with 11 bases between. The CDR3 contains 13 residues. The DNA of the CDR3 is TGCGCCAGCAGCGTCGACAGTCCCTATGGCTACACCTTC. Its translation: CASSVDSPYGYTF.

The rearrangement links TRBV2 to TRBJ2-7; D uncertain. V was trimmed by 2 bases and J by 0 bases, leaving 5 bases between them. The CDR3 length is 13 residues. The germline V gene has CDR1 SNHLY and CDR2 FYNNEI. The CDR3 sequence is CASSELASYEQYF. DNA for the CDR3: TGTGCCAGCAGTGAATTGGCCTCCTACGAGCAGTACTTC.

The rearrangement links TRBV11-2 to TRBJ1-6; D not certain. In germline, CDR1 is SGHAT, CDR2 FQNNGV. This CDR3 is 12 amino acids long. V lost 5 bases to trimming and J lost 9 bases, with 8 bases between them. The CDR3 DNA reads TGTGCCAGCAGCCAGAGAGTTTCACCCCTCCACTTT. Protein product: CASSQRVSPLHF.

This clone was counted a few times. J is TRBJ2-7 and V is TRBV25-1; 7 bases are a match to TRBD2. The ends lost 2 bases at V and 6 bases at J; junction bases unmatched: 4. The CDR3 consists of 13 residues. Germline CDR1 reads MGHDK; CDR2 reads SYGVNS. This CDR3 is CASSEAGDLEQYF. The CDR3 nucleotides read TGTGCCAGCAGTGAAGCGGGGGACCTCGAGCAGTACTTC.

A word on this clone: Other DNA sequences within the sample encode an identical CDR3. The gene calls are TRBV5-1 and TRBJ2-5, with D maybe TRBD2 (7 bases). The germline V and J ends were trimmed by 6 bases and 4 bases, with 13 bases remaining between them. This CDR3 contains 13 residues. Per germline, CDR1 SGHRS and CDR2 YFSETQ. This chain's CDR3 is CASTGGVGETQYF. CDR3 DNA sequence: TGCGCCAGCACGGGGGGCGTGGGAGAGACCCAGTACTTC.

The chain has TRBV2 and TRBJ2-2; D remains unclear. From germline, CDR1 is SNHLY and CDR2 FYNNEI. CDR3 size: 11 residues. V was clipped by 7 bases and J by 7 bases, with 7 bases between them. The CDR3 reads CASMEIGELFF. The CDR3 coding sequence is TGTGCCAGCATGGAGATCGGGGAGCTGTTTTTT.

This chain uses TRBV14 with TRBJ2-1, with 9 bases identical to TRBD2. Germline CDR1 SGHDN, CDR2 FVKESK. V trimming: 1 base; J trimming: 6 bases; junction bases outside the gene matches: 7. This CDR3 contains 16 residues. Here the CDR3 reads CASSQASGIKGNEQFF. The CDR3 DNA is TGTGCCAGCAGCCAAGCTAGCGGGATAAAGGGCAATGAGCAGTTCTTC.

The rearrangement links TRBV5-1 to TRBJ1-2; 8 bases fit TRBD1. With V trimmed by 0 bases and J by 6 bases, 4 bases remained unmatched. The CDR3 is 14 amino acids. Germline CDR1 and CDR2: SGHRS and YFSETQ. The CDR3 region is CASSLDGQGNGYTF. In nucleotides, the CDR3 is TGCGCCAGCAGCTTGGATGGACAGGGAAATGGCTACACCTTC.

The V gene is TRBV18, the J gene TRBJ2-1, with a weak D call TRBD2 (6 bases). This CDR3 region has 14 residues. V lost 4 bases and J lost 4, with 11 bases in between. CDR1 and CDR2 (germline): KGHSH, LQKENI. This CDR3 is CASSLAGTYNEQFF. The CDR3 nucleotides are TGTGCCAGCTCACTCGCGGGAACTTACAATGAGCAGTTCTTC. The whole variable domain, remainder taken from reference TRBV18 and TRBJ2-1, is NAGVMQNPRHLVRRRGQEARLRCSPMKGHSHVYWYRQLPEEGLKFMVYLQKENIIDESGMPKERFSAEFPKEGPSILRIQQVVRGDSAAYFCASSLAGTYNEQFFGPGTRLTVL.

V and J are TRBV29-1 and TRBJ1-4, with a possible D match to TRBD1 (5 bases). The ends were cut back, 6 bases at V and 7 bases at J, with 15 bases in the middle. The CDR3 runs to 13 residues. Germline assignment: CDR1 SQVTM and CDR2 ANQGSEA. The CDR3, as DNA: TGCAGCGTCACACGATCAGGGAGTGAAAAACTGTTTTTT. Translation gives CSVTRSGSEKLFF.

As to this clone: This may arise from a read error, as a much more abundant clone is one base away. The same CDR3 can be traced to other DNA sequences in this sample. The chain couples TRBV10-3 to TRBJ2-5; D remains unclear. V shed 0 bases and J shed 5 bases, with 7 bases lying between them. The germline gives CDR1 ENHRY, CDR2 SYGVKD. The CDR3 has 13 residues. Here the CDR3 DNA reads TGTGCCATCAGTGAGTCTGAGGTGGAGACCCAGTACTTC. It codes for CAISESEVETQYF.

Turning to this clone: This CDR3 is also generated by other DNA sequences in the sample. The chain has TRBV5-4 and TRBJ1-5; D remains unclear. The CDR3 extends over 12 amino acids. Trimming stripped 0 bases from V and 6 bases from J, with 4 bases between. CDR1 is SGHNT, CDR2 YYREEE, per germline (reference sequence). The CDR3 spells CASSLDGQPQHF. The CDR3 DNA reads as TGTGCCAGCAGCTTGGATGGTCAGCCCCAGCATTTT.

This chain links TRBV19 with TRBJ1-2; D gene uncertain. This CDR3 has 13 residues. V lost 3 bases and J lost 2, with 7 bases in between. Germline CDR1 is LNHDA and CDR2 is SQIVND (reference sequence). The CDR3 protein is CASSIVKNYGYTF. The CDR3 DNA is TGTGCCAGTAGTATTGTGAAAAACTATGGCTACACCTTC.

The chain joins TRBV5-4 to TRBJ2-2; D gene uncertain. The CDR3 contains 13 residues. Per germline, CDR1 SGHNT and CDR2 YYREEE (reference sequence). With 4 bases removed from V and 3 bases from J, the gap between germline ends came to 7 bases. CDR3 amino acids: CASSPQDTGELFF. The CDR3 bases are TGTGCCAGCAGCCCGCAGGACACCGGGGAGCTGTTTTTT.

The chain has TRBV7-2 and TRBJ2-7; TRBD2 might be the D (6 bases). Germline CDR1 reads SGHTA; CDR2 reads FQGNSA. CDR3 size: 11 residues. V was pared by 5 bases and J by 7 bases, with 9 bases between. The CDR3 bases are TGTGCCAGCAGCCACGGAGGGGAGCAGTACTTC. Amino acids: CASSHGGEQYF.

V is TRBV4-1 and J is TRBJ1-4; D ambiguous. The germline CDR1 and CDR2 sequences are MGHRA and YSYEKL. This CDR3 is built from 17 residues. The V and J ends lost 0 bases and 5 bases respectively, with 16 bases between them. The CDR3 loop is CASSQDQAAWENEKLFF. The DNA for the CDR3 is TGCGCCAGCAGCCAAGATCAGGCGGCCTGGGAAAATGAAAAACTGTTTTTT.